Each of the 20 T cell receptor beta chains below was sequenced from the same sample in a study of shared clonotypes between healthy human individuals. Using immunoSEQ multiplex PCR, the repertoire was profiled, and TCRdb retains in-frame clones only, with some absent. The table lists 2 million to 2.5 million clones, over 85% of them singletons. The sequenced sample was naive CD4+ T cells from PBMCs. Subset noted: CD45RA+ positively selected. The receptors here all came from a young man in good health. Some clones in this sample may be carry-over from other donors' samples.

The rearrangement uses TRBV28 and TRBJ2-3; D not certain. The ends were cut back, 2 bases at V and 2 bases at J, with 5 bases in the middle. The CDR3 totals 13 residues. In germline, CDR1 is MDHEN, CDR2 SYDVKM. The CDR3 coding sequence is TGTGCCAGCAGTTTACGCGACACAGATACGCAGTATTTT. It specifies CASSLRDTDTQYF.

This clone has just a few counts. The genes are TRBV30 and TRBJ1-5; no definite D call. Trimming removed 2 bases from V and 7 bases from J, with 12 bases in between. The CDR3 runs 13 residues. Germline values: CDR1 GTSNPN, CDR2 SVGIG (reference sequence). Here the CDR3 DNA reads TGTGCCTGGAGTAACCAGGACGGGCAGCCCCAGCATTTT. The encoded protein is CAWSNQDGQPQHF.

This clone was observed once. The CDR3 coding sequence is TGTGCCAGCAGCTACAGGGGTCCAGATACGCAGTATTTT. It is translated as CASSYRGPDTQYF. This chain joins TRBV7-2 and TRBJ2-3, with 7 positions matching TRBD1. CDR1 is SGHTA, CDR2 FQGNSA, per germline. The CDR3 is made up of 13 amino acids. V gave up 4 bases and J gave up 4 bases; unmatched junction bases: 2. Filled out from reference TRBV7-2 and TRBJ2-3, the complete variable domain reads GAGVSQSPSNKVTEKGKDVELRCDPISGHTALYWYRQSLGQGLEFLIYFQGNSAPDKSGLPSDRFSAERTGGSVSTLTIQRTQQEDSAVYLCASSYRGPDTQYFGPGTRLTVL.

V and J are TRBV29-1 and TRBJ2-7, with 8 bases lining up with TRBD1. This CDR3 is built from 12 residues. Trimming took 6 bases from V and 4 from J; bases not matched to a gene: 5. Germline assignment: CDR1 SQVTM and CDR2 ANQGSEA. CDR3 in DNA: TGCAGCGTACCGGGACAGGAATACGAGCAGTACTTC. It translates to CSVPGQEYEQYF.

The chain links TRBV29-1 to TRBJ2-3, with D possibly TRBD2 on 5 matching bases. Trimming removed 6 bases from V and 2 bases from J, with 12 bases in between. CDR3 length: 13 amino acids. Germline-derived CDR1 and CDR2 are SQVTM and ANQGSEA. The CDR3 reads CSVETTYTDTQYF. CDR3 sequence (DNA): TGCAGCGTAGAGACTACCTACACAGATACGCAGTATTTT.

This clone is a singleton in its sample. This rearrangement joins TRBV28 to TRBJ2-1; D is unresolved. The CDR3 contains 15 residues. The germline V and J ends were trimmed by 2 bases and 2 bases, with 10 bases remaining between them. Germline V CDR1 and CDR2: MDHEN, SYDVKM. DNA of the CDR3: TGTGCCAGCAGTTTAGAGGCGGCCCCCTACAATGAGCAGTTCTTC. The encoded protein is CASSLEAAPYNEQFF.

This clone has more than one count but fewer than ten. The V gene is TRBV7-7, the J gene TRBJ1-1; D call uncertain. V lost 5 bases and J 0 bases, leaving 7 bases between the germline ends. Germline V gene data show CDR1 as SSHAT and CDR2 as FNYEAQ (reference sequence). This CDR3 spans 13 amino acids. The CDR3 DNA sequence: TGTGCCAGCAGCCTTTCGCTGAACACTGAAGCTTTCTTT. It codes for CASSLSLNTEAFF.

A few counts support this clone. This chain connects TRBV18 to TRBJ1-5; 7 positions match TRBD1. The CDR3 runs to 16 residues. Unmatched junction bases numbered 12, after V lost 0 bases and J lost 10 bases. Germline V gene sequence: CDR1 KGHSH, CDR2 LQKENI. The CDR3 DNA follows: TGTGCCAGCTCACCACCCGGCGACAGGGAATATGGACCCCAGCATTTT. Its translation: CASSPPGDREYGPQHF.

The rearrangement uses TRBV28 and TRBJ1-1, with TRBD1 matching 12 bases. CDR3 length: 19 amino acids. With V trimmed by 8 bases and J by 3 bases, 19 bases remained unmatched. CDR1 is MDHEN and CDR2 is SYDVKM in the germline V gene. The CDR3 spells CASPKGGFGTGGRDTEAFF. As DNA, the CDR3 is TGTGCCAGCCCTAAGGGCGGTTTCGGGACAGGGGGCCGGGACACTGAAGCTTTCTTT. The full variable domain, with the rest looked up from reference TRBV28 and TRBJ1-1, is DVKVTQSSRYLVKRTGEKVFLECVQDMDHENMFWYRQDPGLGLRLIYFSYDVKMKEKGDIPEGYSVSREKKERFSLILESASTNQTSMYLCASPKGGFGTGGRDTEAFFGQGTRLTVV.

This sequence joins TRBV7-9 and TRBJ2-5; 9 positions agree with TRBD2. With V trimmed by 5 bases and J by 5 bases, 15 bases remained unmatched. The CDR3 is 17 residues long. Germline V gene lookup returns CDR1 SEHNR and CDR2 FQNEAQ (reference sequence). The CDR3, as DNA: TGTGCCAGCAGCCGCCGGGGACTAGCCCCCTTCATCGAGACCCAGTACTTC. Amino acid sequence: CASSRRGLAPFIETQYF.

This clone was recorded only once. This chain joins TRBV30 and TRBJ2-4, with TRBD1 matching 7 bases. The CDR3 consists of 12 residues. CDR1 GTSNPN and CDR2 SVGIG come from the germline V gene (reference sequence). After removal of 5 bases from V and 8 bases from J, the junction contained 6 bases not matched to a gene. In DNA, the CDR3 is TGTGCCTGGGAGACAGGGCAGGACATTCAGTACTTC. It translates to CAWETGQDIQYF. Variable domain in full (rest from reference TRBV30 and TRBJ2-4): SQTIHQWPATLVQPVGSPLSLECTVEGTSNPNLYWYRQAAGRGLQLLFYSVGIGQISSEVPQNLSASRPQDRQFILSSKKLLLSDSGFYLCAWETGQDIQYFGAGTRLSVL.

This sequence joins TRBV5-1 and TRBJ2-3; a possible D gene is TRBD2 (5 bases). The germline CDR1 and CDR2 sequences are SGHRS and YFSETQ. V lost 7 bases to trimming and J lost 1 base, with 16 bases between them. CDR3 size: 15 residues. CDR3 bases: TGCGCCAGCGACGGTAGCGCCTCTGGCACAGATACGCAGTATTTT. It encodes CASDGSASGTDTQYF.

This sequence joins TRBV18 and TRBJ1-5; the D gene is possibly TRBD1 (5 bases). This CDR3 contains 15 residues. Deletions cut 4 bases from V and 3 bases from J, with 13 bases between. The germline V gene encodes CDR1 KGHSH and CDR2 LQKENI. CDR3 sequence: CASSRAGGDNQPQHF. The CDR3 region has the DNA TGTGCCAGCTCACGCGCTGGGGGGGACAATCAGCCCCAGCATTTT.

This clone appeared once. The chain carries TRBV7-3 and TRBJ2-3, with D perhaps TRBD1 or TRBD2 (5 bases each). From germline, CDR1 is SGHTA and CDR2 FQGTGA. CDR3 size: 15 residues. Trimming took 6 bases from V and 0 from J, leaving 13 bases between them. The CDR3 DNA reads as TGTGCCAGCAGTCGCCGGGACGCCAGCACAGATACGCAGTATTTT. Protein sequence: CASSRRDASTDTQYF.

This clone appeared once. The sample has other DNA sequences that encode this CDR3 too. The CDR3 spells CASSEGRATDTQYF. The DNA for the CDR3 is TGCGCCAGCAGTGAGGGCAGGGCCACAGATACGCAGTATTTT. The chain has TRBV10-1 and TRBJ2-3, with D maybe TRBD1 (5 bases). The germline CDR1 and CDR2 sequences are WNHNN and SYGVQD (reference sequence). The CDR3 consists of 14 residues. The ends were cut back, 2 bases at V and 2 bases at J, with 8 bases in the middle.

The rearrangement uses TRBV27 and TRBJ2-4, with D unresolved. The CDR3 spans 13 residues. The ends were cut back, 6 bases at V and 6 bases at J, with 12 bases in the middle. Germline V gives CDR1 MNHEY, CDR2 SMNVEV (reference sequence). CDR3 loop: CASRVFEGNIQYF. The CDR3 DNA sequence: TGTGCCAGCAGGGTATTTGAAGGAAACATTCAGTACTTC.

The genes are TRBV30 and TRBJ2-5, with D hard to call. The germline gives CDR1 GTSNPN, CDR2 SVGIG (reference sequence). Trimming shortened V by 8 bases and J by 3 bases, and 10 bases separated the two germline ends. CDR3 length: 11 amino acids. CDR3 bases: TGTGCCGGAAAGACTGAAGAGACCCAGTACTTC. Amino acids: CAGKTEETQYF. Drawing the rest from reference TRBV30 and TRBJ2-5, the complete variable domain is SQTIHQWPATLVQPVGSPLSLECTVEGTSNPNLYWYRQAAGRGLQLLFYSVGIGQISSEVPQNLSASRPQDRQFILSSKKLLLSDSGFYLCAGKTEETQYFGPGTRLLVL.

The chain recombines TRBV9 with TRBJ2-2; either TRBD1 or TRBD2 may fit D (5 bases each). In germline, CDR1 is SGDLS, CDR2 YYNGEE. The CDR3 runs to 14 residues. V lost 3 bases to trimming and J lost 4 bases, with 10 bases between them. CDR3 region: CASSGRGPTGELFF. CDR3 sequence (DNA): TGTGCCAGCAGCGGCCGGGGCCCCACCGGGGAGCTGTTTTTT.

DNA for the CDR3: TGTGCCAGCAGTCTTCCCTGGGGGGATGAAAAACTGTTTTTT. The encoded protein is CASSLPWGDEKLFF. The V call is TRBV28, the J call TRBJ1-4; tentatively, D is TRBD1 (5 bases). V lost 5 bases and J lost 6, with 13 bases in between. This CDR3 has 14 amino acids. Looked up from germline, CDR1 is MDHEN and CDR2 is SYDVKM.

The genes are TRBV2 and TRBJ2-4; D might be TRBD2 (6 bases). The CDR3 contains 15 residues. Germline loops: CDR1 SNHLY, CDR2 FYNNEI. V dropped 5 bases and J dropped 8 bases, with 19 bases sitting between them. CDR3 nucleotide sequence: TGTGCCAGCAGTCCCATTGGGGGGAGGCAGGACATTCAGTACTTC. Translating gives CASSPIGGRQDIQYF.